A single sample gave rise to the 16 T cell receptor beta chains below, sequenced in a study of blood T cell repertoires in COVID-19. The repertoire was sequenced with immunoSEQ multiplex PCR; TCRdb's copy has only in-frame clones and lacks some. The sample yields roughly 380,000 clones, approximately 89% seen once. The sequencing input was peripheral blood. The receptors originated from a woman aged 40 to 49 with COVID-19, enrolled during active disease.

J is TRBJ1-2 and V is TRBV28; 7 bases align to TRBD1. Germline values: CDR1 MDHEN, CDR2 SYDVKM. There are 15 residues in the CDR3. The ends lost 2 bases at V and 8 bases at J; junction bases unmatched: 11. The CDR3 sequence is CASSLIEGAIGGYTF. DNA of the CDR3: TGTGCCAGCAGTTTAATCGAGGGGGCGATCGGCGGCTACACCTTC.

The chain combines TRBV18 with TRBJ2-7; 8 nucleotides line up with TRBD1. The CDR3 has 16 amino acids. V was clipped by 0 bases and J by 4 bases; unmatched bases: 8. Per germline, CDR1 KGHSH and CDR2 LQKENI. CDR3 amino acids: CASSPPGTGRYYEQYF. The CDR3 DNA is TGTGCCAGCTCACCACCGGGGACAGGAAGATATTACGAGCAGTACTTC.

The CDR3 region is CASCRDGGRCTEAFF. The CDR3 nucleotides are TGTGCCAGCTGCCGGGACGGGGGAAGGTGTACTGAAGCTTTCTTT. The chain couples TRBV6-4 to TRBJ1-1; a possible D gene is TRBD1 (5 bases). The CDR3 contains 15 residues. Germline lookup yields CDR1 MRHNA and CDR2 SNTAGT. Trimming left V 8 bases short and J 5 bases short, with 21 bases between.

The chain couples TRBV29-1 to TRBJ2-7; 9 bases agree with TRBD2. Germline-derived CDR1 and CDR2 are SQVTM and ANQGSEA. The J segment lost 2 bases and the V segment lost 5 bases, leaving 7 bases of the junction unmatched. The CDR3 covers 14 residues. The CDR3 here is CSVSASGATYEQYF. The CDR3 DNA follows: TGCAGCGTTTCCGCTAGCGGGGCCACCTACGAGCAGTACTTC.

The V and J genes are TRBV6-1 and TRBJ2-3; 8 bases line up with TRBD2. Germline V CDR1 and CDR2: MNHNS, SASEGT. This CDR3 region has 15 residues. V dropped 1 base and J dropped 4; count of bases not matched to a gene: 4. The CDR3 sequence is CASSEVRGGADTQYF. CDR3 nucleotides: TGTGCCAGCAGTGAAGTTCGGGGGGGCGCAGATACGCAGTATTTT.

The genes are TRBV6-5 and TRBJ1-4; TRBD1 agrees at 7 bases. CDR1 is MNHEY and CDR2 is SVGAGI in the germline V gene. J gave up 4 bases and V 10 bases, and 6 bases lay outside the gene matches. The CDR3 consists of 13 residues. CDR3 nucleotides: TGTGCCATCACGGGACAGATTAATGAAAAACTGTTTTTT. Protein: CAITGQINEKLFF.

The genes are TRBV30 and TRBJ2-7; 7 bases fit TRBD1. Looked up from germline, CDR1 is GTSNPN and CDR2 is SVGIG (reference sequence). V lost 5 bases to trimming and J lost 5 bases; unmatched junction nucleotides: 6. This CDR3 has 12 residues. CDR3 coding DNA: TGTGCCTGGGACAGGGCTGGGGACGAGCAGTACTTC. Encoded protein: CAWDRAGDEQYF.

V usage is TRBV27 and J usage is TRBJ1-5, with 11 bases aligning to TRBD1. Germline loops: CDR1 MNHEY, CDR2 SMNVEV (reference sequence). The J segment lost 4 bases and the V segment lost 5 bases, leaving 7 bases of the junction unmatched. The CDR3 sequence is 16 residues long. CDR3 protein: CASSPGDRGNNQPQHF. The CDR3 bases are TGTGCCAGCAGTCCTGGGGACAGGGGGAATAATCAGCCCCAGCATTTT.

CDR3 sequence (DNA): TGTGCCTCCACTCCCGGTGAGCAGTTCTTC. It encodes CASTPGEQFF. The rearrangement joins TRBV30 to TRBJ2-1, with no clear D. Germline V gene lookup returns CDR1 GTSNPN and CDR2 SVGIG (reference sequence). V shed 7 bases and J shed 9 bases, with 10 bases lying between them. This CDR3 has 10 residues. Together with reference TRBV30 and TRBJ2-1, the CDR3 gives the full variable domain: SQTIHQWPATLVQPVGSPLSLECTVEGTSNPNLYWYRQAAGRGLQLLFYSVGIGQISSEVPQNLSASRPQDRQFILSSKKLLLSDSGFYLCASTPGEQFFGPGTRLTVL.

The sample holds one count of this clone. This chain uses TRBV6-5 with TRBJ1-3; 9 bases agree with TRBD1. The CDR3 contains 15 residues. CDR1 is MNHEY and CDR2 is SVGAGI in the germline V gene. V was clipped by 2 bases and J by 5 bases; unmatched bases: 4. The DNA for the CDR3 is TGTGCCAGCAGTTACGGAACAGGGGGCCGAAACACCATATATTTT. Translated, it gives CASSYGTGGRNTIYF.

J is TRBJ2-5 and V is TRBV9, with D maybe TRBD1 (6 bases). Trimming left V 4 bases short and J 4 bases short, with 20 bases between. Germline lookup yields CDR1 SGDLS and CDR2 YYNGEE. This CDR3 has 16 residues. CDR3 loop: CASSPRSRGSRETQYF. CDR3 nucleotides: TGTGCCAGCAGCCCCCGTAGTAGGGGGAGTCGAGAGACCCAGTACTTC.

V gene TRBV2 combines with J gene TRBJ1-5; 7 bases map to TRBD1. CDR1 and CDR2 from the germline V gene are SNHLY and FYNNEI. Losses at the gene ends were 8 bases for V and 7 bases for J; bases not matched to a gene: 8. The CDR3 runs 13 residues. The CDR3 nucleotides are TGTGCCAGCGAGGCGGGGACAGCGCAGCCCCAGCATTTT. Its translation is CASEAGTAQPQHF.

Only a few counts were recorded for this clone. The V call is TRBV6-5, the J call TRBJ2-1; the D is unclear. The CDR3 runs 14 residues. Trimming took off 2 bases at V and 9 bases at J, with 14 bases between the two ends. Germline CDR1 is MNHEY and CDR2 is SVGAGI. CDR3 in DNA: TGTGCCAGCAGTTACGGATTAGCTCCGGGTGAGCAGTTCTTC. Translating gives CASSYGLAPGEQFF.

The rearrangement links TRBV5-1 to TRBJ1-1, with D possibly being TRBD1 (6 bases). Germline V gives CDR1 SGHRS, CDR2 YFSETQ. The V end lost 3 bases, the J end lost 6 bases, and 18 bases lay between the germline ends. The CDR3 runs to 15 residues. DNA for the CDR3: TGCGCCAGCAGCTCGAACACCAAACAGGGTCCTGAAGCTTTCTTT. Protein: CASSSNTKQGPEAFF.

The chain links TRBV4-1 to TRBJ2-5; perhaps TRBD1 as D (6 bases). V was pared by 0 bases and J by 1 base, with 15 bases between. The germline V gene has CDR1 MGHRA and CDR2 YSYEKL. There are 17 residues in the CDR3. For the CDR3, the DNA is TGCGCCAGCAGCCAAGATCCCCCTGGACAGATCCAAGAGACCCAGTACTTC. It is translated as CASSQDPPGQIQETQYF.

V gene TRBV20-1 combines with J gene TRBJ2-5; D remains ambiguous. Trimming pared 6 bases from V and 2 bases from J, leaving 7 bases between. This CDR3 has 11 residues. CDR1 is DFQATT, CDR2 SNEGSKA, per germline (reference sequence). CDR3: CSAVDQETQYF. In nucleotides, the CDR3 is TGCAGTGCCGTAGATCAAGAGACCCAGTACTTC.